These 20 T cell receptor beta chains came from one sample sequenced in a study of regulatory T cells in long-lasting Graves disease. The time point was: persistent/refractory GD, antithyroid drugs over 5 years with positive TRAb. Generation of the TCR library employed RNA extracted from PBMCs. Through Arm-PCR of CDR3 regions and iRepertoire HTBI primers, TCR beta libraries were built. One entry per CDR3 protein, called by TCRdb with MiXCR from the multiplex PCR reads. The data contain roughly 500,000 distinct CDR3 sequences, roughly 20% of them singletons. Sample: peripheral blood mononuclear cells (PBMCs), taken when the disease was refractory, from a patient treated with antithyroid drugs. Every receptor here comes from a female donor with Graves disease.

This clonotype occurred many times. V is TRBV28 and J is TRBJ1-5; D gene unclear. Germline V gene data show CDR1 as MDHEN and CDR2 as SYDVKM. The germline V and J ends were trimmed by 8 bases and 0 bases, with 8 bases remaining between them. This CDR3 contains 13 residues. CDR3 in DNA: TGTGCCAGCTGCAGCTATAGCAATCAGCCCCAGCATTTT. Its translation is CASCSYSNQPQHF. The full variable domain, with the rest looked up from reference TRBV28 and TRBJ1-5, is DVKVTQSSRYLVKRTGEKVFLECVQDMDHENMFWYRQDPGLGLRLIYFSYDVKMKEKGDIPEGYSVSREKKERFSLILESASTNQTSMYLCASCSYSNQPQHFGDGTRLSIL.

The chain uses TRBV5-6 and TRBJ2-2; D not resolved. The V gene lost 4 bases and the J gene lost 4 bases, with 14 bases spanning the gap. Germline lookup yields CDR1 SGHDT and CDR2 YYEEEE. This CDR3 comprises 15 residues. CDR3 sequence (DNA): TGTGCCAGCAGCGACGGACCCGGGCCCACCGGGGAGCTGTTTTTT. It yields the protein CASSDGPGPTGELFF.

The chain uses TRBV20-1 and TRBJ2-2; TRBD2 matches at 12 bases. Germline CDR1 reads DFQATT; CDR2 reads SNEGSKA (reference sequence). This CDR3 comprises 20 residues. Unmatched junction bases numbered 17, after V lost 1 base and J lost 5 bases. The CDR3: CSARGITRRGLAGSTGELFF. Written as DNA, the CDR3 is TGCAGTGCTAGAGGGATCACACGACGAGGACTAGCGGGATCTACCGGGGAGCTGTTTTTT.

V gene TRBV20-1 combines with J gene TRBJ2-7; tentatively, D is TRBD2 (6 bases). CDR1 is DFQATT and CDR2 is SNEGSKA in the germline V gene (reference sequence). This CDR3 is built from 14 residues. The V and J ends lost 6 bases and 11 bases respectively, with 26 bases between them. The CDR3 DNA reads TGCAGTGCCCCGAGCGGCGGGGCCCCCCGGATGGAGTACTTC. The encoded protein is CSAPSGGAPRMEYF.

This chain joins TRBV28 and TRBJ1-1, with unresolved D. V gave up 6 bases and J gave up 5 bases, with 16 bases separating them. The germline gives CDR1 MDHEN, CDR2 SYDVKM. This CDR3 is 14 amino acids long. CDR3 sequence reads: CASSPREARTEAFF. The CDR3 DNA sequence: TGTGCCAGCAGCCCTCGGGAGGCGAGGACTGAAGCTTTCTTT.

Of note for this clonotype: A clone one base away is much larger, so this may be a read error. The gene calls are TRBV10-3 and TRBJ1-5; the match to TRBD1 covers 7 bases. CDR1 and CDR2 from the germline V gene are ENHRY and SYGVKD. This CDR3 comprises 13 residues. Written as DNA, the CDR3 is TGTGTCACCCGGGACAGTTCGAATCAGCCCCAGCATTTT. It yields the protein CVTRDSSNQPQHF.

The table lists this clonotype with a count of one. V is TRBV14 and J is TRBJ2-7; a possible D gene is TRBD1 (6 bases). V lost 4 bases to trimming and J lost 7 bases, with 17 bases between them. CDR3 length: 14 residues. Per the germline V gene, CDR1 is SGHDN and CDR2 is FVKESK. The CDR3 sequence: CASSLGTSSGEQYF. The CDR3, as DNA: TGTGCCAGCAGCCTTGGGACATCCTCGGGGGAGCAGTACTTC.

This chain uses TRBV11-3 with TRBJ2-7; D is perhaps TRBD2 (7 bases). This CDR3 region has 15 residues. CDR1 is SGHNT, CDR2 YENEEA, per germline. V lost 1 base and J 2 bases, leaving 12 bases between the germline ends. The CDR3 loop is CASSLAGGHPYEQYF. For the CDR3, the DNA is TGTGCCAGCAGCTTAGCGGGGGGACATCCCTACGAGCAGTACTTC. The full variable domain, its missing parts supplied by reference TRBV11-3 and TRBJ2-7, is EAGVVQSPRYKIIEKKQPVAFWCNPISGHNTLYWYLQNLGQGPELLIRYENEEAVDDSQLPKDRFSAERLKGVDSTLKIQPAELGDSAVYLCASSLAGGHPYEQYFGPGTRLTVT.

The CDR3 loop is CASSFRRGQYSYEQYF. Here the CDR3 DNA reads TGTGCCAGCAGTTTCCGTCGGGGACAGTACTCCTACGAGCAGTACTTC. The chain has TRBV28 and TRBJ2-7; 7 bases are a match to TRBD1. With V trimmed by 3 bases and J by 0 bases, 8 bases remained unmatched. CDR1 MDHEN and CDR2 SYDVKM come from the germline V gene. The CDR3 covers 16 residues. Filled out from reference TRBV28 and TRBJ2-7, the complete variable domain reads DVKVTQSSRYLVKRTGEKVFLECVQDMDHENMFWYRQDPGLGLRLIYFSYDVKMKEKGDIPEGYSVSREKKERFSLILESASTNQTSMYLCASSFRRGQYSYEQYFGPGTRLTVT.

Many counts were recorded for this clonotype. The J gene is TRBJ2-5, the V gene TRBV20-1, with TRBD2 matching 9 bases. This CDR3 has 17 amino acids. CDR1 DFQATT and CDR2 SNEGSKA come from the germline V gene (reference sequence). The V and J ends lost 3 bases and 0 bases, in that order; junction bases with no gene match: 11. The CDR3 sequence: CSASSPLAGPHQETQYF. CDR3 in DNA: TGCAGTGCTAGTTCCCCCCTAGCGGGACCCCACCAAGAGACCCAGTACTTC.

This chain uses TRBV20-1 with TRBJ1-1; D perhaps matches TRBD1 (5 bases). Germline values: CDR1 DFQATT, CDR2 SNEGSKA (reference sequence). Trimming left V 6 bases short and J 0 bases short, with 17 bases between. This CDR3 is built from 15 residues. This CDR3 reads CSAPTGVSMNTEAFF. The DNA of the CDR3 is TGCAGTGCCCCCACGGGGGTTTCAATGAACACTGAAGCTTTCTTT.

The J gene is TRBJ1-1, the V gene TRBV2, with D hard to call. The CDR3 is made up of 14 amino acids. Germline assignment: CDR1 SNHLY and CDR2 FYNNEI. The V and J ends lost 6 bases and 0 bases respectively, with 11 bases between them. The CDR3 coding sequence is TGTGCCAGCAGGAAGAGGGTTATGAACACTGAAGCTTTCTTT. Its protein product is CASRKRVMNTEAFF.

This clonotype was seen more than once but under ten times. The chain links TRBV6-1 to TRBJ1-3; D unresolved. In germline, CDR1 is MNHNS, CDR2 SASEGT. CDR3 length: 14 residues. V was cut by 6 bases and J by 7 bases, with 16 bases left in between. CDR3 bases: TGTGCCAGCAGCTGGGCCATTGGCGCCAACACCATATATTTT. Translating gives CASSWAIGANTIYF.

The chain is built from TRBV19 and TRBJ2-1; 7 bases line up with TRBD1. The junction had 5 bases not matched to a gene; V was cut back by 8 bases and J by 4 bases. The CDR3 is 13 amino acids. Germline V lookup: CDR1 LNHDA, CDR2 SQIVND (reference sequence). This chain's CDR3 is CASLGDSYNEQFF. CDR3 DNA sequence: TGTGCCAGTTTAGGGGACAGTTACAATGAGCAGTTCTTC.

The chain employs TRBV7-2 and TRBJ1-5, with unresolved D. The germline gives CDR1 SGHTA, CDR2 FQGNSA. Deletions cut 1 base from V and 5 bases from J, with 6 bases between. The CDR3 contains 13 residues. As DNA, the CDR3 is TGTGCCAGCAGCTTAGAACGGTATCAGCCCCAGCATTTT. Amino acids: CASSLERYQPQHF.

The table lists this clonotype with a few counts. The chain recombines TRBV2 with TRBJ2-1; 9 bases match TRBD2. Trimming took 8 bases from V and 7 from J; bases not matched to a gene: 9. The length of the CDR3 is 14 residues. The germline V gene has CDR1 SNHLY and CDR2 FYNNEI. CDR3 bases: TGTGCCAGCCTTAGCGGGAGCCCGGGGAATGAGCAGTTCTTC. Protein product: CASLSGSPGNEQFF.

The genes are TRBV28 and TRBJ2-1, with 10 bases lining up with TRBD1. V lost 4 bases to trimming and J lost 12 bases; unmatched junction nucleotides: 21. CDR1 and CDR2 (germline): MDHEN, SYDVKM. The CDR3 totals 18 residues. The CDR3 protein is CASSSIPTGTGDAGAQFF. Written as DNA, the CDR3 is TGTGCCAGCAGTTCGATCCCAACCGGGACAGGGGACGCAGGGGCGCAGTTCTTC.

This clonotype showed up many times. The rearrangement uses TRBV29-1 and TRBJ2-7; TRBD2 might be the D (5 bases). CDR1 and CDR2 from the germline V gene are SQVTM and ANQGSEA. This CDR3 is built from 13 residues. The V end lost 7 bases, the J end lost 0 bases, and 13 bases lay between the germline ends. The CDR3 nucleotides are TGCAGCGCCGGGGATCCCCGCTCCTACGAGCAGTACTTC. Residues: CSAGDPRSYEQYF.

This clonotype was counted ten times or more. CDR3 coding DNA: TGTGCCAGCAGTACCCGGTACCGGGGGTCTGAAGCTTTCTTT. This sequence encodes CASSTRYRGSEAFF. V and J are TRBV28 and TRBJ1-1; TRBD1 might be the D (5 bases). The length of the CDR3 is 14 residues. From germline, CDR1 is MDHEN and CDR2 SYDVKM. V shed 5 bases and J shed 6 bases, with 16 bases lying between them.

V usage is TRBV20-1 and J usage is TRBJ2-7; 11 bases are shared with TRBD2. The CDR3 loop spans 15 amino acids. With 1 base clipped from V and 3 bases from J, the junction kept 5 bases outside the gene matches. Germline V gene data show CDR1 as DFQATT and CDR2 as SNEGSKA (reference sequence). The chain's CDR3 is CSARGILAGDYEQYF. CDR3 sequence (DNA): TGCAGTGCTAGAGGTATACTAGCGGGAGACTACGAGCAGTACTTC.